Presented here are 19 T cell receptor beta chains from one specimen sequenced in a study of blood T cells in healthy people across ages. Together with a sample-barcoded 5' primer, a J-beta primer mix was included in a second PCR lasting roughly 6 to 12 cycles. One entry per CDR3 protein results from TCRdb running MiXCR on the 5' RACE reads. The sample includes about 1.5 million distinct CDR3 sequences, 42% of them seen just once. The sequencing input was blood. The source is a woman younger than 30 in good health.

The J gene is TRBJ2-7, the V gene TRBV14; 8 bases line up with TRBD2. CDR1 SGHDN and CDR2 FVKESK come from the germline V gene. The CDR3 is 16 amino acids. V shed 4 bases, J shed 4 bases, and the junction held 12 bases outside the gene matches. This CDR3 reads CASSRRGSGVFYEQYF. CDR3 nucleotides: TGTGCCAGCAGCCGACGGGGTAGCGGGGTTTTTTACGAGCAGTACTTC.

The sample holds a few counts of this clonotype. This chain uses TRBV7-8 with TRBJ2-1; D is perhaps TRBD1 (5 bases). Germline V gives CDR1 SGHVS, CDR2 FQNEAQ. CDR3 size: 15 residues. Trimming pared 2 bases from V and 4 bases from J, leaving 12 bases between. In DNA, the CDR3 is TGTGCCAGCAGCTTAATGGGGCCCAAATACAATGAGCAGTTCTTC. Protein: CASSLMGPKYNEQFF.

The V and J genes are TRBV4-1 and TRBJ1-1; 8 bases match TRBD1. Trimming removed 0 bases from V and 10 bases from J; junction bases left unmatched: 4. The CDR3 is 13 residues long. Germline V gene lookup returns CDR1 MGHRA and CDR2 YSYEKL. Here the CDR3 DNA reads TGCGCCAGCAGCCAAGAGCGGACAGGGAGAGCTTTCTTT. Protein sequence: CASSQERTGRAFF.

This clonotype occurred a few times. V and J are TRBV13 and TRBJ2-3, with a tentative D call TRBD1 (7 bases). V was clipped by 5 bases and J by 1 base, with 13 bases between them. The CDR3 contains 15 residues. Germline V gives CDR1 PRHDT, CDR2 FYEKMQ (reference sequence). The CDR3 protein is CASSPGGIGTDTQYF. The CDR3 bases are TGTGCCAGCAGCCCAGGGGGGATTGGCACAGATACGCAGTATTTT.

The chain couples TRBV7-2 to TRBJ2-1, with D hard to call. The germline V and J ends were trimmed by 3 bases and 10 bases, with 22 bases remaining between them. Germline-derived CDR1 and CDR2 are SGHTA and FQGNSA. The CDR3 sequence is 16 residues long. CDR3 protein: CASSFRTGPSSYEQFF. The CDR3 DNA is TGTGCCAGCAGCTTCAGAACCGGCCCCAGCTCCTACGAGCAGTTCTTC.

The chain's CDR3 is CSARRQGTSYNEQYF. DNA of the CDR3: TGCAGTGCTAGAAGACAGGGAACTTCCTACAATGAGCAGTACTTC. This rearrangement joins TRBV20-1 to TRBJ2-1; 7 bases are shared with TRBD1. The assigned J gene may be wrong: the sequence end matches TRBJ2-7 better. CDR1 DFQATT and CDR2 SNEGSKA come from the germline V gene (reference sequence). This CDR3 is built from 15 residues.

The gene calls are TRBV12-3 or TRBV12-4 and TRBJ2-7; no reliable D call. The J call may be faulty, since TRBJ2-5 better matches the DNA end. The CDR3 extends over 10 amino acids. CDR3 region: CASREGTQYF. The CDR3 DNA reads TGTGCCAGCAGAGAAGGGACCCAGTACTTC.

CDR3 sequence (DNA): TGTGCCAGCAGCCTCGGACAGGTCAATGAGCAGTTCTTC. Protein product: CASSLGQVNEQFF. The V gene is TRBV7-6, the J gene TRBJ2-1, with 7 bases fitting TRBD1. The CDR3 has 13 residues. Germline trimming cut 5 bases from V and 6 bases from J; bases unmatched to any gene: 4. CDR1 SGHVS and CDR2 FNYEAQ come from the germline V gene.

This clonotype was recorded a few times. The V gene is TRBV6-6, the J gene TRBJ1-2; D is uncertain. Trimming took 6 bases from V and 4 from J, leaving 18 bases between them. The CDR3 runs to 15 residues. Germline V CDR1 and CDR2: MNHNY, SVGAGI (reference sequence). The CDR3, as DNA: TGTGCCAGCAGCCCCTCGGACGGAAGGACCTATGGCTACACCTTC. Its protein product is CASSPSDGRTYGYTF.

A few counts support this clonotype. V is TRBV4-1 and J is TRBJ2-6; D gene uncertain. CDR1 MGHRA and CDR2 YSYEKL come from the germline V gene. Trimming took 7 bases from V and 2 from J, leaving 6 bases between them. This CDR3 is 13 amino acids long. CDR3 residues: CASKRTGANVLTF. DNA for the CDR3: TGCGCCAGCAAAAGGACTGGGGCCAACGTCCTGACTTTC.

The rearrangement links TRBV6-2 or TRBV6-3 to TRBJ2-7; 7 nucleotides agree with TRBD2. From germline, CDR1 is MNHEY and CDR2 SVGEGT. The J segment lost 4 bases and the V segment lost 4 bases, leaving 16 bases of the junction unmatched. This CDR3 has 17 residues. The CDR3 DNA reads as TGTGCCAGCAGTTCACCGACTCAACGAGCGGGAAAGTACGAGCAGTACTTC. It codes for CASSSPTQRAGKYEQYF.

Only a few counts were recorded for this clonotype. V usage is TRBV15 and J usage is TRBJ2-1; 8 bases fit TRBD2. Germline V gene data show CDR1 as LNHNV and CDR2 as YYDKDF (reference sequence). Trimming cost V 2 bases and J 4 bases; bases outside gene matches: 13. This CDR3 has 18 residues. The CDR3 loop reads CATSRFPVAGFAYNEQFF. The DNA for the CDR3 is TGTGCCACCAGCAGATTCCCCGTAGCGGGGTTCGCTTACAATGAGCAGTTCTTC.

V and J are TRBV4-3 and TRBJ2-2, with D perhaps TRBD1 (5 bases). V lost 0 bases to trimming and J lost 2 bases, with 13 bases between them. Germline values: CDR1 LGHNA, CDR2 YSLEER. The CDR3 loop spans 17 amino acids. Here the CDR3 reads CASSQDRYRRNTGELFF. In DNA, the CDR3 is TGCGCCAGCAGCCAAGATCGTTACAGGAGAAACACCGGGGAGCTGTTTTTT.

The chain employs TRBV14 and TRBJ2-1; TRBD2 matches 7 bases. This CDR3 has 17 amino acids. Germline CDR1 and CDR2: SGHDN and FVKESK. V gave up 3 bases and J gave up 3 bases; unmatched junction bases: 11. CDR3 residues: CASSHPLGLADYNEQFF. The DNA for the CDR3 is TGTGCCAGCAGCCACCCCCTTGGGCTAGCGGACTACAATGAGCAGTTCTTC.

The chain combines TRBV5-1 with TRBJ1-6, with D possibly being TRBD1 (6 bases). CDR1 SGHRS and CDR2 YFSETQ come from the germline V gene. This CDR3 contains 17 residues. V was shortened by 2 bases and J by 8 bases, with 20 bases between the two germline ends. The CDR3 loop is CASSFLTGGASDSPLHF. CDR3 coding DNA: TGCGCCAGCAGCTTCCTGACGGGGGGCGCGTCGGATTCACCCCTCCACTTT.

The chain couples TRBV2 to TRBJ2-2; TRBD1 agrees at 8 bases. Trimming cost V 6 bases and J 4 bases; bases outside gene matches: 13. The germline CDR1 and CDR2 sequences are SNHLY and FYNNEI. This CDR3 region has 17 residues. The CDR3 region is CASSSDETGVGTGELFF. CDR3 in DNA: TGTGCCAGCAGCAGCGATGAGACAGGGGTCGGCACCGGGGAGCTGTTTTTT.

The CDR3 nucleotides are TGCGCCAGCAGCTCAAGACTAGTGGGAGGTAACACGCAGTATTTT. Translated: CASSSRLVGGNTQYF. The gene calls are TRBV5-1 and TRBJ2-3, with D possibly matching TRBD2 (6 bases). This CDR3 comprises 15 residues. Trimming shortened V by 3 bases and J by 9 bases, and 20 bases separated the two germline ends. Germline CDR1 and CDR2: SGHRS and YFSETQ.

This rearrangement joins TRBV10-3 to TRBJ2-3; D is possibly TRBD2 (5 bases). This CDR3 has 13 amino acids. Germline V gives CDR1 ENHRY, CDR2 SYGVKD. Trimming cost V 7 bases and J 2 bases, with 10 bases left between them. CDR3 in amino acids: CAIMAGLTDTQYF. The CDR3 DNA reads as TGTGCCATCATGGCGGGCCTCACAGATACGCAGTATTTT.

This clonotype has a handful of counts. The chain uses TRBV7-2 and TRBJ2-3; no clear D. Deletions cut 5 bases from V and 5 bases from J, with 8 bases between. There are 12 residues in the CDR3. The germline V gene has CDR1 SGHTA and CDR2 FQGNSA. The CDR3 DNA reads as TGTGCCAGCAGCGGGCAAGGAGATACGCAGTATTTT. Protein product: CASSGQGDTQYF.